The present T cell receptor beta chain was sequenced within a study of regulatory T cells in long-lasting Graves disease. Study in general: Those Graves' patients who were newly diagnosed had been on antithyroid drugs under 3 months. Study results and caveats: Persistent disease was characterized by preferential usage of TRBV28, TRBJ1-2 and TRBJ2-5. The persistent group shared around 2,600 public clonotypes, more than the 950 to 1,000 shared by new patients.

The CDR3 spans 12 residues. Trimming cost V 8 bases and J 2 bases, with 9 bases left between them. Investigators prepared the TCR beta libraries by applying iRepertoire HTBI primers and Arm-PCR of CDR3 regions. TCRdb re-derived calls from the multiplex PCR reads in MiXCR, one entry per CDR3 protein. The sample includes about 220,000 distinct CDR3 sequences, approximately 20% of them seen just once. Ten or more counts support this clonotype. The target antigen is unknown. Time point reported: newly diagnosed GD, antithyroid drugs for less than 3 months. The authors made the TCR library using RNA they extracted from PBMCs.

This receptor was identified in a female donor with Graves disease. The sequencing here drew on peripheral blood mononuclear cells (PBMCs), taken at new diagnosis, from a patient treated with antithyroid drugs. The gene calls are TRBV12-3 or TRBV12-4 and TRBJ1-2; D is undetermined. The CDR3 nucleotides read TGTGCCAGCGCCGGCAGGAACTATGGCTACACCTTC. It is translated as CASAGRNYGYTF.